The source of this TCR beta chain is a study of control samples from healthy donors and cancer patients. CDR1 MRHNA and CDR2 SNTAGT come from the germline V gene. With 6 bases clipped from V and 3 bases from J, the junction kept 6 bases outside the gene matches. The CDR3 totals 14 residues. The method was immunoSEQ multiplex PCR; TCRdb's version includes in-frame clones alone and lacks a portion of them. The table includes around 170,000 clones, nearly 90% detected once. The sequence came from a woman aged 45-65 years in good health. The J gene is TRBJ2-3, the V gene TRBV6-4, with 7 bases that match TRBD2. Sequencing input: blood. CDR3 protein: CASSPFGGTDTQYF. The CDR3 coding sequence is TGTGCCAGCAGCCCATTCGGGGGGACAGATACGCAGTATTTT.